The 5 T cell receptor beta chains given below trace back to one sample, sequenced in a study of cytomegalovirus exposure and HLA in healthy donors. Primers: 60 Vbeta forward and 13 Jbeta reverse. Profiling relied on immunoSEQ multiplex PCR, and the TCRdb table lists in-frame clones only, not all of them. The sample lists 75,000 to 95,000 clones; about four fifths were seen once. The material sequenced was PBMCs. The receptors stem from a woman aged 18-29 years in good health and CMV-seropositive.

This clone was detected a few times. This chain uses TRBV29-1 with TRBJ1-1, with D unclear. Germline-derived CDR1 and CDR2 are SQVTM and ANQGSEA. V lost 6 bases to trimming and J lost 4 bases, with 15 bases between them. This CDR3 is 13 amino acids long. The CDR3 region is CSVRRVLSTEAFF. DNA of the CDR3: TGCAGCGTCCGACGGGTCCTATCCACTGAAGCTTTCTTT.

The V call is TRBV5-1, the J call TRBJ2-3; D not resolved. Trimming cost V 1 base and J 6 bases, with 15 bases left between them. CDR3 length: 15 residues. Looked up from germline, CDR1 is SGHRS and CDR2 is YFSETQ. The CDR3 spells CASSLPGSAVDTQYF. CDR3 sequence (DNA): TGCGCCAGCAGCTTGCCCGGGTCGGCGGTGGATACGCAGTATTTT.

V gene TRBV2 combines with J gene TRBJ1-5, with D perhaps TRBD1 (6 bases). V was trimmed by 4 bases and J by 1 base, leaving 11 bases between them. Germline CDR1 and CDR2: SNHLY and FYNNEI. This CDR3 spans 15 amino acids. The CDR3 DNA is TGTGCCAGCAGTGTAGGGGGGGCCAGCAATCAGCCCCAGCATTTT. Its protein product is CASSVGGASNQPQHF.

This clone appeared a few times. CDR3 sequence reads: CASSLGGAGGHGVYEQYF. The CDR3 DNA follows: TGTGCCAGCAGCTTGGGCGGGGCGGGAGGACACGGGGTCTACGAGCAGTACTTC. The V gene is TRBV5-6, the J gene TRBJ2-7, with 8 bases lining up with TRBD2. V shed 0 bases, J shed 3 bases, and the junction held 14 bases outside the gene matches. This CDR3 has 18 residues. Per the germline V gene, CDR1 is SGHDT and CDR2 is YYEEEE.

This rearrangement joins TRBV7-2 to TRBJ2-2; no definite D call. V gave up 3 bases and J gave up 7 bases, with 12 bases separating them. CDR1 and CDR2 from the germline V gene are SGHTA and FQGNSA. This CDR3 region has 14 residues. CDR3 DNA sequence: TGTGCCAGCAGCTTTTACTCCTCAAACGGGGAGCTGTTTTTT. Encoded protein: CASSFYSSNGELFF.